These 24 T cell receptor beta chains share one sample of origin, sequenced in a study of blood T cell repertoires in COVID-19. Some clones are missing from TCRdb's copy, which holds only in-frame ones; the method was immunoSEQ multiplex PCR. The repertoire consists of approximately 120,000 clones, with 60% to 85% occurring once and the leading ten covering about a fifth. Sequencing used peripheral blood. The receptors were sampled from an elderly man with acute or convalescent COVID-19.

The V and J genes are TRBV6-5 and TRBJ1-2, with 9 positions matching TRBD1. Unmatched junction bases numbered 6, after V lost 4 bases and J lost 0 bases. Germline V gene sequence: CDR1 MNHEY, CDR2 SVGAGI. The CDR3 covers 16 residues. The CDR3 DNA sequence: TGTGCCAGCAGTTCCCGGGACAGGGAAGCTAACTATGGCTACACCTTC. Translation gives CASSSRDREANYGYTF.

CDR3 nucleotides: TGTGCCTCGCAAGGAGGTGGATGGAAAACTGAAGCTTTCTTT. Translated, it gives CASQGGGWKTEAFF. The chain links TRBV19 to TRBJ1-1; D gene uncertain. CDR3 length equals 14 residues. Germline-derived CDR1 and CDR2 are LNHDA and SQIVND (reference sequence). V lost 11 bases and J 5 bases, leaving 21 bases between the germline ends.

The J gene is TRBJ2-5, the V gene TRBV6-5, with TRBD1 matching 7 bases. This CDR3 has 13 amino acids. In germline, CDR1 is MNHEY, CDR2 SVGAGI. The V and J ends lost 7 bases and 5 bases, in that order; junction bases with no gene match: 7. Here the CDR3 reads CASKNTGEETQYF. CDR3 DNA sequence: TGTGCCAGCAAAAATACAGGGGAGGAGACCCAGTACTTC.

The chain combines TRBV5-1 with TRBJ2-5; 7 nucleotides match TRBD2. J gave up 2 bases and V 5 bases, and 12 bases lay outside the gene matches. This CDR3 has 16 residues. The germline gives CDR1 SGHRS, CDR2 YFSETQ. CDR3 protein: CASSFGGGGAQETQYF. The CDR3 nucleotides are TGCGCCAGCAGTTTTGGTGGCGGGGGTGCTCAAGAGACCCAGTACTTC.

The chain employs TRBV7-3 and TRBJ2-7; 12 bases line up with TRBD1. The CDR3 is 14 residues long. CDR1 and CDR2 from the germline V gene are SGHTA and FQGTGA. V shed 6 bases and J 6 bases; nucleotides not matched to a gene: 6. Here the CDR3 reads CASSAGTGGFEQYF. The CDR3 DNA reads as TGTGCCAGCAGTGCCGGGACAGGGGGCTTCGAGCAGTACTTC.

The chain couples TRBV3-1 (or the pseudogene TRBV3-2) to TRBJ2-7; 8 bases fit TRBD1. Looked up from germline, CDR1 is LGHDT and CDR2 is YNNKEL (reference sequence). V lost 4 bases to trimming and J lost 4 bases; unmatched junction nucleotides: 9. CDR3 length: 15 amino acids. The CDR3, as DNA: TGTGCCAGCAGCCCCCGCGGACAGGGATCTTACGAGCAGTACTTC. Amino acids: CASSPRGQGSYEQYF.

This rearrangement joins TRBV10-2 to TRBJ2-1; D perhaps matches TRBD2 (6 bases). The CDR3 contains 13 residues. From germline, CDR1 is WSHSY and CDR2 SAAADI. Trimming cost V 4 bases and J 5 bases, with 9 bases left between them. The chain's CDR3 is CASSGDSNNEQFF. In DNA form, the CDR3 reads TGCGCCAGCAGTGGGGACTCGAACAATGAGCAGTTCTTC.

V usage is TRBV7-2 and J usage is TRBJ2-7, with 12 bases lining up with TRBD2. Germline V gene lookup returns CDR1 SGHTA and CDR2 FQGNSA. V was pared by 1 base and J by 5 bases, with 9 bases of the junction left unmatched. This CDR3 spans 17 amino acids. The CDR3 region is CASSLDLLAGGLDEQYF. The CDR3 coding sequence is TGTGCCAGCAGCTTAGACCTACTAGCGGGGGGTCTCGACGAGCAGTACTTC.

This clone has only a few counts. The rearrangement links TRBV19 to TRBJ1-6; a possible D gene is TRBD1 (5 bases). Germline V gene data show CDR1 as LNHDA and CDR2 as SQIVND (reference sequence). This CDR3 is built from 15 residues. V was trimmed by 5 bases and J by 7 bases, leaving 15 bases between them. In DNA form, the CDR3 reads TGTGCCAGTAGTGCCCCGGGACTGTCGAATTCACCCCTCCACTTT. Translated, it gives CASSAPGLSNSPLHF.

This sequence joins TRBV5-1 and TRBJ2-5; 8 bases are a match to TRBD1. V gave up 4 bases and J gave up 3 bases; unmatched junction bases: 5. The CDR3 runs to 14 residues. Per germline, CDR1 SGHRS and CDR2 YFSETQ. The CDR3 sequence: CASSPGDRKETQYF. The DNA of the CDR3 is TGCGCCAGCAGCCCCGGGGACAGGAAAGAGACCCAGTACTTC.

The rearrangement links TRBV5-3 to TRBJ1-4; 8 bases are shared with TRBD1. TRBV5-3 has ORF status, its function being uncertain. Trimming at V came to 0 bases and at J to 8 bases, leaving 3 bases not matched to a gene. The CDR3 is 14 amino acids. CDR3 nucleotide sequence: TGTGCCAGAAGCTTGGACAGGGGGGTGGAAAAACTGTTTTTT. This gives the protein CARSLDRGVEKLFF.

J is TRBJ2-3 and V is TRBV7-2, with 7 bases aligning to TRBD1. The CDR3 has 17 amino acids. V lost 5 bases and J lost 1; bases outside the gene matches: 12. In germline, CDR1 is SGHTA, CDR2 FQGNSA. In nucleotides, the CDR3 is TGTGCCAGCAGCCCCTTCCAGAGGGGGCGAGGCACAGATACGCAGTATTTT. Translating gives CASSPFQRGRGTDTQYF.

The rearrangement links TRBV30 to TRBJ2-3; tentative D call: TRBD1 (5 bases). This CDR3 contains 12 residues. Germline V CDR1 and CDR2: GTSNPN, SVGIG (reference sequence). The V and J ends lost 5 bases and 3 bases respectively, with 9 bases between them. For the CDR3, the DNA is TGTGCCTGGGGTCAGGGTACAGATACGCAGTATTTT. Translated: CAWGQGTDTQYF.

CDR3 sequence: CASSLWTSGGADTGELFF. In DNA, the CDR3 is TGTGCCAGCAGCCTGTGGACTAGCGGGGGGGCGGACACCGGGGAGCTGTTTTTT. The gene calls are TRBV7-8 and TRBJ2-2; TRBD2 agrees at 15 bases. This CDR3 region has 18 residues. V trimming: 5 bases; J trimming: 3 bases; junction bases outside the gene matches: 7. Germline-derived CDR1 and CDR2 are SGHVS and FQNEAQ.

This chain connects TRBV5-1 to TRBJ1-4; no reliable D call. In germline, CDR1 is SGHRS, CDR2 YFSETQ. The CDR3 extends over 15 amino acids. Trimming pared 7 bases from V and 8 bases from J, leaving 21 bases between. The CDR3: CASGDPRGGGEKLFF. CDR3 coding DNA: TGCGCCAGCGGCGACCCCCGAGGAGGTGGAGAAAAACTGTTTTTT.

The CDR3: CASSPHLQGLSGYTF. CDR3 coding DNA: TGTGCCAGCAGCCCACACCTACAGGGTCTCTCTGGCTACACCTTC. The chain uses TRBV5-6 and TRBJ1-2; weak D call: TRBD1 (6 bases). The germline V gene has CDR1 SGHDT and CDR2 YYEEEE. Trimming left V 4 bases short and J 7 bases short, with 20 bases between. This CDR3 has 15 amino acids.

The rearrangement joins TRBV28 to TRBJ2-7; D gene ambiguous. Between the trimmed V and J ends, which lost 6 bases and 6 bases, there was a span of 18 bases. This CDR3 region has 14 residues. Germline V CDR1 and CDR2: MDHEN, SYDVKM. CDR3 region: CASRSGPPVREQYF. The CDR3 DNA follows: TGTGCCAGCAGGTCCGGTCCTCCTGTTCGCGAGCAGTACTTC.

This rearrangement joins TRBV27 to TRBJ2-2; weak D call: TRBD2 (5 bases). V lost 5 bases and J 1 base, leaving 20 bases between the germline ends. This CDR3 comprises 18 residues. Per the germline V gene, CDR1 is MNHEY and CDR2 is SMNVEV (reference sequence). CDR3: CASSKTGIPRKNTGELFF. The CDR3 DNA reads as TGTGCCAGCAGTAAGACGGGGATACCCCGCAAGAACACCGGGGAGCTGTTTTTT.

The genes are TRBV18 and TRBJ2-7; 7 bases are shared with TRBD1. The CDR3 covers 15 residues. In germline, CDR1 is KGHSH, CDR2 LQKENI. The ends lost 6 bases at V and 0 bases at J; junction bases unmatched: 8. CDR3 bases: TGTGCCAGCTCCCCTGGACAGGTATTCTCCTACGAGCAGTACTTC. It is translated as CASSPGQVFSYEQYF.

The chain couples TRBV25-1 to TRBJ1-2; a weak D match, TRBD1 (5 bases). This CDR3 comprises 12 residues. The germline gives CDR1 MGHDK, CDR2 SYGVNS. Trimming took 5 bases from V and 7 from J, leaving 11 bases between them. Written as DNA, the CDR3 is TGTGCCAGCAGTACCCGACAGTTTGGCTACACCTTC. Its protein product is CASSTRQFGYTF.

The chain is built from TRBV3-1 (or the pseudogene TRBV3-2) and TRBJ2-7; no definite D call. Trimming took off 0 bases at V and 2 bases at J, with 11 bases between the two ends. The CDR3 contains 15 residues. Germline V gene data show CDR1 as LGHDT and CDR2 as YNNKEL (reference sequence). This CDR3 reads CASSQEGTATYEQYF. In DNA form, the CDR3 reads TGTGCCAGCAGCCAAGAAGGAACAGCCACCTACGAGCAGTACTTC.

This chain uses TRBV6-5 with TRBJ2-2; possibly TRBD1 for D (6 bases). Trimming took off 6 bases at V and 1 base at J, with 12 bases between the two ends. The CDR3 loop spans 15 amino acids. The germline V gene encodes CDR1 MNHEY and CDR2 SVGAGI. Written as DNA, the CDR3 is TGTGCCAGCAGCCGGGACAACTTGAACACCGGGGAGCTGTTTTTT. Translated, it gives CASSRDNLNTGELFF.

The CDR3: CASSEARSSGGPYNEQFF. The CDR3, as DNA: TGTGCCAGCAGTGAAGCCCGTTCTAGCGGGGGGCCCTACAATGAGCAGTTCTTC. The genes are TRBV6-1 and TRBJ2-1, with 11 bases aligning to TRBD2. The CDR3 has 18 residues. Germline V lookup: CDR1 MNHNS, CDR2 SASEGT. Trimming took 0 bases from V and 2 from J; bases not matched to a gene: 6.

The CDR3 DNA reads TGTGCCAGCAGGGACCGGCACTCAGGGGAGCAGTTCTTC. Its translation: CASRDRHSGEQFF. The chain employs TRBV6-5 and TRBJ2-1; maybe TRBD1 (5 bases). CDR1 and CDR2 (germline): MNHEY, SVGAGI. V was cut by 6 bases and J by 10 bases, with 16 bases left in between. The CDR3 spans 13 residues.